These 31 T cell receptor beta chains were all obtained from the same sample, sequenced in a study of T-cell reconstitution after alpha-beta-depleted transplantation in children. Using unique molecular identifiers, the investigators prepared the TCRbeta library. MiXCR, applied by TCRdb to the PCR reads, yields one record per CDR3 protein. The sample has 250,000 to 300,000 distinct CDR3 sequences; around 9.6% are singletons. The material was PBMCs from the stem cell graft donor, obtained from the stem cell graft. These receptors all stem from a human donor who donated a stem cell graft to a child with SCID.

The rearrangement links TRBV12-3 or TRBV12-4 to TRBJ1-1, with 8 bases lining up with TRBD1. V lost 4 bases, J lost 3 bases, and 13 bases stayed unmatched. The CDR3 loop spans 17 amino acids. This chain's CDR3 is CASSSLAGGGVDTEAFF. The CDR3 DNA is TGTGCCAGCAGTTCCCTCGCAGGGGGCGGGGTGGACACTGAAGCTTTCTTT.

The genes are TRBV27 and TRBJ2-5, with D tentatively TRBD1 (6 bases). The CDR3 has 14 amino acids. Germline CDR1 and CDR2: MNHEY and SMNVEV (reference sequence). V lost 7 bases and J 0 bases, leaving 12 bases between the germline ends. The DNA for the CDR3 is TGTGCCAGCACCGCCGGGACACACCAAGAGACCCAGTACTTC. It codes for CASTAGTHQETQYF.

This clonotype was seen ten or more times. The V and J genes are TRBV10-3 and TRBJ1-1; D is perhaps TRBD1 (5 bases). In germline, CDR1 is ENHRY, CDR2 SYGVKD. The CDR3 consists of 15 residues. Trimming took off 9 bases at V and 6 bases at J, with 23 bases between the two ends. The CDR3 loop reads CAITRGGTVDAEAFF. For the CDR3, the DNA is TGTGCCATAACCCGAGGTGGGACGGTAGACGCTGAAGCTTTCTTT.

V usage is TRBV7-9 and J usage is TRBJ2-5; 7 bases map to TRBD1. Trimming at V came to 5 bases and at J to 4 bases, leaving 4 bases not matched to a gene. Per the germline V gene, CDR1 is SEHNR and CDR2 is FQNEAQ (reference sequence). This CDR3 region has 13 residues. The CDR3 sequence: CASSPRGPETQYF. CDR3 nucleotide sequence: TGTGCCAGCAGCCCGAGGGGGCCAGAGACCCAGTACTTC.

This clonotype was observed a few times. The chain carries TRBV12-3 or TRBV12-4 and TRBJ1-2, with 9 bases that match TRBD1. The CDR3 runs 13 residues. The J segment lost 9 bases and the V segment lost 5 bases, leaving 7 bases of the junction unmatched. CDR3 sequence reads: CASSRGTGMSYTF. CDR3 DNA: TGTGCCAGCAGTAGAGGGACAGGGATGAGCTACACCTTC.

This clonotype was seen more than once but under ten times. The chain uses TRBV7-9 and TRBJ2-5; 7 nucleotides line up with TRBD1. CDR3 length: 17 residues. J lost 2 bases, V lost 4 bases, and 13 bases had no gene match. The germline CDR1 and CDR2 sequences are SEHNR and FQNEAQ (reference sequence). The CDR3 region has the DNA TGTGCCAGCAGCTACCGACAGGGTGTGACTATACAAGAGACCCAGTACTTC. Its protein product is CASSYRQGVTIQETQYF.

In its sample, this clonotype was seen many times. V is TRBV28 and J is TRBJ1-6; D call uncertain. Germline V gene data show CDR1 as MDHEN and CDR2 as SYDVKM. This CDR3 region has 14 residues. As DNA, the CDR3 is TGTGGGGTCAGATCTGGCTCCTATAATTCACCCCTCCACTTT. Translating it yields CGVRSGSYNSPLHF.

The genes are TRBV7-9 and TRBJ1-3, with D perhaps TRBD1 (6 bases). Trimming took 5 bases from V and 3 from J, leaving 14 bases between them. This CDR3 is built from 15 residues. Germline lookup yields CDR1 SEHNR and CDR2 FQNEAQ (reference sequence). The CDR3 protein is CASSPQGRGGNTIYF. The CDR3 DNA is TGTGCCAGCAGCCCACAGGGAAGAGGTGGAAACACCATATATTTT.

This chain connects TRBV7-6 to TRBJ2-3; TRBD2 matches at 11 bases. The CDR3 covers 17 residues. The V gene's germline CDR1 is SGHVS and CDR2 FNYEAQ. Germline trimming cut 3 bases from V and 4 bases from J; bases unmatched to any gene: 9. The DNA for the CDR3 is TGTGCCAGCAGCTTGGGGACTAGCGGACTGACGGCAGATACGCAGTATTTT. Protein sequence: CASSLGTSGLTADTQYF.

The chain has TRBV5-1 and TRBJ2-1; D possibly matches TRBD1 or TRBD2 (5 bases each). CDR1 SGHRS and CDR2 YFSETQ come from the germline V gene. V was pared by 1 base and J by 9 bases, with 14 bases between. The CDR3 length is 14 residues. The CDR3 is CASSLPSGTVEQFF. The CDR3 nucleotides read TGCGCCAGCAGCTTGCCCTCAGGGACGGTTGAGCAGTTCTTC.

In its sample, this clonotype was seen many times. The chain's CDR3 is CASRTGSHQPQHF. The DNA for the CDR3 is TGTGCCAGCAGGACAGGGTCCCATCAGCCCCAGCATTTT. The rearrangement links TRBV6-5 to TRBJ1-5; 7 bases match TRBD1. With 6 bases clipped from V and 5 bases from J, the junction kept 4 bases outside the gene matches. The CDR3 sequence is 13 residues long. CDR1 MNHEY and CDR2 SVGAGI come from the germline V gene.

This clonotype was seen a handful of times. This chain joins TRBV20-1 and TRBJ2-7; D remains unclear. The CDR3 covers 13 residues. V lost 0 bases to trimming and J lost 3 bases, with 9 bases between them. The germline V gene encodes CDR1 DFQATT and CDR2 SNEGSKA (reference sequence). The CDR3 coding sequence is TGCAGTGCTAGAGAAAGCCCTCTCTACGAGCAGTACTTC. Protein: CSARESPLYEQYF.

About this clonotype: The missing conserved phenylalanine or tryptophan at the end of this CDR3 makes a read error likely. V and J are TRBV10-3 and TRBJ1-4; D perhaps matches TRBD1 (6 bases). Germline-derived CDR1 and CDR2 are ENHRY and SYGVKD. V was shortened by 2 bases and J by 7 bases, with 11 bases between the two germline ends. This CDR3 has 14 amino acids. The CDR3 spells CAISEPGQPEKLFL. In DNA form, the CDR3 reads TGTGCCATCAGTGAGCCAGGACAGCCTGAAAAACTGTTTCTT.

This clonotype was observed a few times. This rearrangement joins TRBV10-3 to TRBJ2-2; D remains ambiguous. CDR3 length equals 14 residues. Trimming removed 6 bases at V and 4 bases at J, with 12 bases between. The germline V gene has CDR1 ENHRY and CDR2 SYGVKD. The DNA of the CDR3 is TGTGCCATCAGCTTAGCCGGAAGCACCGGGGAGCTGTTTTTT. Its translation: CAISLAGSTGELFF.

The chain carries TRBV20-1 and TRBJ2-5; 14 bases fit TRBD2. The CDR3 is made up of 16 amino acids. Germline V gene lookup returns CDR1 DFQATT and CDR2 SNEGSKA (reference sequence). V lost 3 bases, J lost 4 bases, and 7 bases stayed unmatched. CDR3 region: CSASPGTSGGGETQYF. DNA for the CDR3: TGCAGTGCTAGCCCCGGGACTAGCGGGGGAGGAGAGACCCAGTACTTC.

This clonotype was found a few times. This rearrangement joins TRBV6-1 to TRBJ2-3; D is possibly TRBD1 (6 bases). V was trimmed by 2 bases and J by 2 bases, leaving 11 bases between them. CDR1 and CDR2 (germline): MNHNS, SASEGT. This CDR3 is built from 15 residues. The CDR3 protein is CASSEWGQNTDTQYF. The CDR3 nucleotides read TGTGCCAGCAGTGAATGGGGGCAGAACACAGATACGCAGTATTTT.

The table lists this clonotype with a few counts. This chain connects TRBV5-4 to TRBJ2-1; D call uncertain. This CDR3 comprises 15 residues. Germline CDR1 SGHNT, CDR2 YYREEE (reference sequence). The V end lost 5 bases, the J end lost 4 bases, and 16 bases lay between the germline ends. The DNA for the CDR3 is TGTGCCAGCAGACAATCTGGGGTTCGGTACAATGAGCAGTTCTTC. Translated: CASRQSGVRYNEQFF.

The DNA of the CDR3 is TGCGCCAGCAGCGAGACCGGGACAGGGACGTTCTTC. This codes for CASSETGTGTFF. The chain joins TRBV5-1 to TRBJ2-1; 9 bases line up with TRBD1. The CDR3 has 12 residues. V trimming: 4 bases; J trimming: 15 bases; junction bases outside the gene matches: 8. Germline CDR1 reads SGHRS; CDR2 reads YFSETQ.

This clonotype was picked up many times. The rearrangement uses TRBV3-1 and TRBJ2-5, with D perhaps TRBD1 or TRBD2 (6 bases each). Trimming left V 1 base short and J 1 base short, with 13 bases between. This CDR3 contains 16 residues. CDR1 is LGHDT and CDR2 is YNNKEL in the germline V gene (reference sequence). CDR3 amino acids: CASSQVSRGGQETQYF. In DNA form, the CDR3 reads TGTGCCAGCAGCCAAGTCAGCAGGGGAGGCCAAGAGACCCAGTACTTC.

This clonotype was counted at least ten times. The gene calls are TRBV12-3 or TRBV12-4 and TRBJ2-7; 8 bases line up with TRBD1. With V trimmed by 4 bases and J by 0 bases, 5 bases remained unmatched. The CDR3 length is 15 residues. The CDR3 reads CASSSSGTGSYEQYF. In DNA form, the CDR3 reads TGTGCCAGCAGTTCTTCCGGGACAGGCTCCTACGAGCAGTACTTC.

The rearrangement uses TRBV11-1 and TRBJ2-7; 10 bases are shared with TRBD1. The V segment lost 1 base and the J segment 2 bases; nucleotides outside the gene matches: 2. Germline assignment: CDR1 SGHAT and CDR2 FQDESV (reference sequence). This CDR3 comprises 15 residues. The CDR3 reads CASSLDDRGPYEQYF. The CDR3 bases are TGTGCCAGCAGCTTAGATGACAGGGGGCCCTACGAGCAGTACTTC.

This sequence joins TRBV7-9 and TRBJ2-5, with D maybe TRBD2 (5 bases). V dropped 2 bases and J dropped 5 bases, with 15 bases sitting between them. The germline CDR1 and CDR2 sequences are SEHNR and FQNEAQ (reference sequence). The length of the CDR3 is 15 residues. The CDR3 is CASSLSTSRAETQYF. The DNA for the CDR3 is TGTGCCAGCAGCTTATCCACCTCGAGGGCGGAGACCCAGTACTTC.

This clonotype occurred a few times. The gene calls are TRBV6-1 and TRBJ2-4; weak D call: TRBD1 (5 bases). V was pared by 5 bases and J by 3 bases, with 11 bases between. The CDR3 has 14 amino acids. The germline V gene encodes CDR1 MNHNS and CDR2 SASEGT. The CDR3 loop reads CASSPGFDKNIQYF. The CDR3 region has the DNA TGTGCCAGCAGTCCAGGGTTTGACAAAAACATTCAGTACTTC.

This clonotype has just a few counts. The chain couples TRBV7-8 to TRBJ2-3, with TRBD2 identical over 9 bases. Germline assignment: CDR1 SGHVS and CDR2 FQNEAQ. V dropped 7 bases and J dropped 5; count of bases not matched to a gene: 10. CDR3 length: 15 residues. CDR3 coding DNA: TGTGCCAGCACCCACGAGCGGGGGGTTGGAGATACGCAGTATTTT. Its protein product is CASTHERGVGDTQYF. Based on the CDR3 plus reference TRBV7-8 and TRBJ2-3, the full variable domain is GAGVSQSPRYKVAKRGQDVALRCDPISGHVSLFWYQQALGQGPEFLTYFQNEAQLDKSGLPSDRFFAERPEGSVSTLKIQRTQQEDSAVYLCASTHERGVGDTQYFGPGTRLTVL.

The V gene is TRBV29-1, the J gene TRBJ2-7, with TRBD2 matching 15 bases. The ends lost 3 bases at V and 4 bases at J; junction bases unmatched: 7. Germline loops: CDR1 SQVTM, CDR2 ANQGSEA. The CDR3 is 16 amino acids. The CDR3 region is CSVEGTSGGLLYEQYF. CDR3 sequence (DNA): TGCAGCGTTGAGGGGACTAGCGGGGGGCTATTATACGAGCAGTACTTC.

In this sample, this clonotype turned up a few times. V is TRBV6-5 and J is TRBJ2-1, with D perhaps matching TRBD2 (6 bases). Germline loops: CDR1 MNHEY, CDR2 SVGAGI. The CDR3 is 16 amino acids. Trimming shortened V by 2 bases and J by 4 bases, and 15 bases separated the two germline ends. CDR3 protein: CASSYDPLANYNEQFF. CDR3 in DNA: TGTGCCAGCAGTTACGACCCACTAGCAAATTACAATGAGCAGTTCTTC.

Many counts were recorded for this clonotype. The chain carries TRBV11-2 and TRBJ2-7, with D possibly called TRBD1 or TRBD2 (5 bases each). V was clipped by 5 bases and J by 0 bases, with 11 bases between them. Germline V CDR1 and CDR2: SGHAT, FQNNGV. The length of the CDR3 is 14 residues. The CDR3 DNA sequence: TGTGCCAGCAGCCCGGGACGGGTCTCCTACGAGCAGTACTTC. Its translation: CASSPGRVSYEQYF.

In its sample, this clonotype was seen a few times. This chain links TRBV29-1 with TRBJ1-1, with D perhaps matching TRBD1 (6 bases). Trimming removed 6 bases at V and 5 bases at J, with 13 bases between. There are 12 residues in the CDR3. Germline CDR1 reads SQVTM; CDR2 reads ANQGSEA. The chain's CDR3 is CSVTGLDTEAFF. In DNA form, the CDR3 reads TGCAGCGTCACAGGGTTAGATACTGAAGCTTTCTTT.

CDR3: CSVYTTTYGYTF. CDR3 in DNA: TGCAGCGTGTATACTACGACCTATGGCTACACCTTC. The V call is TRBV29-1, the J call TRBJ1-2; D is unresolved. Germline-derived CDR1 and CDR2 are SQVTM and ANQGSEA. V was clipped by 6 bases and J by 4 bases, with 12 bases between them. The CDR3 consists of 12 residues.

This sequence joins TRBV12-3 or TRBV12-4 and TRBJ2-5; D remains unclear. Trimming shortened V by 7 bases and J by 4 bases, and 7 bases separated the two germline ends. The length of the CDR3 is 11 residues. The CDR3 loop is CASKERETQYF. Written as DNA, the CDR3 is TGTGCCAGCAAGGAAAGAGAGACCCAGTACTTC.

The table lists this clonotype with a few counts. The gene calls are TRBV7-9 and TRBJ2-1; 8 bases are shared with TRBD2. J was trimmed by 0 bases and V by 9 bases; bases with no gene match: 13. Germline V gene sequence: CDR1 SEHNR, CDR2 FQNEAQ (reference sequence). The CDR3 sequence is 17 residues long. In DNA form, the CDR3 reads TGTGCCAGTCGCGGTCAGCGAAGCGGGGGCTCCTACAATGAGCAGTTCTTC. This encodes CASRGQRSGGSYNEQFF.